A selection of T cell receptor beta chains follows, all from one sample in a study of neurological immune-mediated disorders. TCRdb fed the 5' RACE reads into MiXCR, producing one record per CDR3 protein. The sample lists approximately 82,000 distinct CDR3 sequences, approximately 13% occurring once. Specimen: PBMCs. These receptors all stem from a female donor with HTLV-1-associated myelopathy (HAM/TSP). Each CDR3 is given with its conserved first and last residue. The order of the fields is J gene, V gene, CDR3 length, clone size, D gene, CDR3 protein, CDR3 DNA. A D gene is named only where the DNA matches it firmly. Clone size, where shown, is once, few, many, or a class for clones that have expanded.

J: TRBJ2-3; V: TRBV9; length: 16; size: many; D: .; CDR3: CASSVLGARLTDTQYF; DNA: TGTGCCAGCAGCGTCTTGGGGGCCCGTCTCACAGATACGCAGTATTTT
J: TRBJ2-6; V: TRBV5-1; length: 16; size: many; D: .; CDR3: CASSAWSSPGANVLTF; DNA: TGCGCCAGCAGCGCGTGGTCTTCCCCTGGGGCCAACGTCCTGACTTTC
J: TRBJ2-1; V: TRBV2; length: 16; size: .; D: TRBD1; CDR3: CASRQSGTGNYNEQFF; DNA: TGTGCCAGCAGGCAATCCGGGACAGGGAATTACAATGAGCAGTTCTTC
J: TRBJ2-7; V: TRBV4-2; length: 16; size: many; D: TRBD1; CDR3: CASSQETGTGNYEQYF; DNA: TGTGCCAGCAGCCAAGAGACCGGGACAGGCAACTACGAGCAGTACTTC
J: TRBJ2-5; V: TRBV5-1; length: 13; size: many; D: .; CDR3: CASSLEPGETQYF; DNA: TGCGCCAGCAGCTTGGAACCGGGAGAGACCCAGTACTTC
J: TRBJ2-6; V: TRBV12-3/TRBV12-4; length: 19; size: many; D: TRBD2; CDR3: CASSLGSLAGDAGANVLTF; DNA: TGTGCCAGCAGTTTAGGTTCCCTAGCGGGGGACGCTGGGGCCAACGTCCTGACTTTC
J: TRBJ2-3; V: TRBV12-3/TRBV12-4; length: 13; size: many; D: .; CDR3: CASMEGAADTQYF; DNA: TGTGCCAGCATGGAGGGGGCGGCAGATACGCAGTATTTT
J: TRBJ2-7; V: TRBV12-3/TRBV12-4; length: 16; size: many; D: .; CDR3: CASSLFGGYRAYEQYF; DNA: TGTGCCAGCAGTTTATTTGGAGGGTATAGGGCCTACGAGCAGTACTTC
J: TRBJ2-5; V: TRBV6-5; length: 14; size: few; D: .; CDR3: CASTKGPKGETQYF; DNA: TGTGCCAGCACTAAAGGACCTAAGGGGGAGACCCAGTACTTC
J: TRBJ2-3; V: TRBV24-1; length: 14; size: many; D: TRBD1; CDR3: CATSPGQGADTQYF; DNA: TGTGCCACCAGCCCGGGACAGGGGGCAGATACGCAGTATTTT
J: TRBJ1-1; V: TRBV5-1; length: 14; size: .; D: .; CDR3: CASSLAVLNTEAFF; DNA: TGCGCCAGCAGCTTGGCGGTTCTGAACACTGAAGCTTTCTTT
J: TRBJ2-7; V: TRBV5-1; length: 13; size: many; D: TRBD2; CDR3: CASRTAGGYEQYF; DNA: TGCGCCAGCCGTACCGCGGGGGGCTACGAGCAGTACTTC
J: TRBJ2-5; V: TRBV5-1; length: 17; size: many; D: TRBD2; CDR3: CASSPEAGGHQFETQYF; DNA: TGCGCCAGCAGCCCGGAGGCGGGGGGGCATCAGTTTGAGACCCAGTACTTC
J: TRBJ1-5; V: TRBV9; length: 14; size: many; D: TRBD1; CDR3: CASSVGQGNQPQHF; DNA: TGTGCCAGCAGCGTGGGACAGGGCAATCAGCCCCAGCATTTT
J: TRBJ2-7; V: TRBV20-1; length: 16; size: many; D: TRBD2; CDR3: CSARDKEGGSSYEQYF; DNA: TGCAGTGCTAGAGATAAGGAGGGAGGGAGCTCCTACGAGCAGTACTTC
J: TRBJ2-1; V: TRBV5-1; length: 17; size: .; D: .; CDR3: CASSRTGGQGPGNEQFF; DNA: TGCGCCAGCAGCCGAACTGGGGGGCAAGGGCCGGGCAATGAGCAGTTCTTC
J: TRBJ2-7; V: TRBV29-1; length: 13; size: many; D: .; CDR3: CSVEFRPSYEQYF; DNA: TGCAGCGTTGAATTCAGGCCCTCCTACGAGCAGTACTTC
J: TRBJ2-3; V: TRBV7-3; length: 18; size: many; D: TRBD2; CDR3: CASSLTASSGGPEDTQYF; DNA: TGTGCCAGCAGCTTAACCGCAAGCTCGGGGGGGCCGGAGGATACGCAGTATTTT
J: TRBJ2-4; V: TRBV20-1; length: 11; size: few; D: .; CDR3: CSARAPGIEYF; DNA: TGCAGTGCTAGAGCCCCGGGGATAGAGTACTTC
J: TRBJ2-1; V: TRBV6-5; length: 17; size: .; D: TRBD2; CDR3: CASSRGTSGGSDNEQFF; DNA: TGTGCCAGCAGTCGAGGGACTAGCGGGGGGTCAGACAATGAGCAGTTCTTC